What follows is one TCR beta chain and its context. Trimming took off 6 bases at V and 0 bases at J, with 12 bases between the two ends. The CDR3 is 15 residues long. Germline V gives CDR1 SNHLY, CDR2 FYNNEI. Use of 60 Vbeta and 13 Jbeta primers characterized the PCR. The assay was immunoSEQ multiplex PCR, and TCRdb's table has in-frame clones only and misses some. The profile covers under 150,000 clones, with about 80% appearing a single time and 7.5% to 9.5% taken by the ten largest. These data originate in a study of cytomegalovirus exposure and HLA in healthy donors. This TCR came from a woman aged 50 to 60 in good health and CMV-seropositive. The V and J genes are TRBV2 and TRBJ1-5, with D tentatively TRBD1 (5 bases). Sequences were obtained from PBMCs. The CDR3 coding sequence is TGTGCCAGCAGGGCGGGACTTGGTAGCAATCAGCCCCAGCATTTT. It translates to CASRAGLGSNQPQHF. The full variable domain, completed using reference TRBV2 and TRBJ1-5, is EPEVTQTPSHQVTQMGQEVILRCVPISNHLYFYWYRQILGQKVEFLVSFYNNEISEKSEIFDDQFSVERPDGSNFTLKIRSTKLEDSAMYFCASRAGLGSNQPQHFGDGTRLSIL.